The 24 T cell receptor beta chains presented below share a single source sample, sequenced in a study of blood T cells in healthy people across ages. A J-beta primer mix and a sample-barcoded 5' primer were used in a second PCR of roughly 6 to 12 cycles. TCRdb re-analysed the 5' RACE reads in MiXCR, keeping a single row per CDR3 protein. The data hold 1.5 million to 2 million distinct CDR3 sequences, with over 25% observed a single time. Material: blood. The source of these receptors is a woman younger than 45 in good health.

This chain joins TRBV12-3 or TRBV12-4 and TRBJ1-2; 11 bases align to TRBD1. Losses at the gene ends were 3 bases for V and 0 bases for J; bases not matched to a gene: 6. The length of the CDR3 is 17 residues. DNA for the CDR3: TGTGCCAGCAGTTTGAGGGACAGGGGGTCCTCTAACTATGGCTACACCTTC. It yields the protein CASSLRDRGSSNYGYTF.

The CDR3 DNA follows: TGTGCCAGCAGCCAAACCCAGGGAGGGGAGACCCAGTACTTC. As protein: CASSQTQGGETQYF. The chain uses TRBV3-1 and TRBJ2-4, with 7 nucleotides matching TRBD2. The DNA end is more similar to TRBJ2-5, so the J call may be wrong. The CDR3 runs to 14 residues. Germline CDR1 LGHDT, CDR2 YNNKEL (reference sequence).

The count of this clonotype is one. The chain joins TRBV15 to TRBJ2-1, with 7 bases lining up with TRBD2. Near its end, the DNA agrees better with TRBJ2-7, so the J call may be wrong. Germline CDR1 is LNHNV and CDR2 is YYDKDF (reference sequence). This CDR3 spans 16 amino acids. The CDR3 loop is CATSGPGGSSYNEQYF. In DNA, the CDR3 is TGTGCCACCAGCGGCCCCGGGGGGAGCTCCTACAATGAGCAGTACTTC.

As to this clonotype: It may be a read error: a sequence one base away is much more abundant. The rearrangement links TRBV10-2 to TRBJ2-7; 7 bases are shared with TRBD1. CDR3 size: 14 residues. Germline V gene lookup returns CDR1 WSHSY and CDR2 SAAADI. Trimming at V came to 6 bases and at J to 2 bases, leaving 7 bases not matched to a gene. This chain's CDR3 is CASREGTATYEQYF. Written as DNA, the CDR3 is TGCGCCAGCAGGGAAGGGACAGCTACCTACGAGCAGTACTTC.

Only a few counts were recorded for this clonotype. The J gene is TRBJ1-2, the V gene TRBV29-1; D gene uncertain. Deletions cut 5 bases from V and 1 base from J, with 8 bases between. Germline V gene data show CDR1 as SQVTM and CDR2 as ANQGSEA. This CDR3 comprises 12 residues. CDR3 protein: CSVMTVNYGYTF. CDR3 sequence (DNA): TGCAGCGTTATGACTGTTAACTATGGCTACACCTTC.

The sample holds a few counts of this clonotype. CDR3 sequence (DNA): TGTGCCAGCAGTGAGACGGAGACAGATTATTCACCCCTCCACTTT. It codes for CASSETETDYSPLHF. V usage is TRBV2 and J usage is TRBJ1-6, with D possibly being TRBD1 (5 bases). Germline-derived CDR1 and CDR2 are SNHLY and FYNNEI. The germline V and J ends were trimmed by 3 bases and 8 bases, with 14 bases remaining between them. The CDR3 spans 15 residues.

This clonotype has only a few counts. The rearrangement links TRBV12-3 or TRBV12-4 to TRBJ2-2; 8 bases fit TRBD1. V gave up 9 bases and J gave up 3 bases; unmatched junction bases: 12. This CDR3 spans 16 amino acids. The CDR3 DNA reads TGTGCCAGTAAACAGCGACAGGGGACCTACACCGGGGAGCTGTTTTTT. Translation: CASKQRQGTYTGELFF.

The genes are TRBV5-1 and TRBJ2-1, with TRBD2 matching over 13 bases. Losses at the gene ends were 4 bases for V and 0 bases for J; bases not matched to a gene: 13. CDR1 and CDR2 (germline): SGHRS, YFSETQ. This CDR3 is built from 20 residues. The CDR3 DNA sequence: TGCGCCAGCAGCAACAGCGGGACTAGCGGGACCGCTAGCTCCTACAATGAGCAGTTCTTC. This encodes CASSNSGTSGTASSYNEQFF.

In DNA, the CDR3 is TGTGCCAGCATCCAGGGGCCTCAAGGAGCTTTCTTT. Translated, it gives CASIQGPQGAFF. The rearrangement uses TRBV3-1 and TRBJ1-1; perhaps TRBD1 as D (6 bases). The V end lost 7 bases, the J end lost 10 bases, and 16 bases lay between the germline ends. Germline CDR1 and CDR2: LGHDT and YNNKEL (reference sequence). The CDR3 is 12 residues long.

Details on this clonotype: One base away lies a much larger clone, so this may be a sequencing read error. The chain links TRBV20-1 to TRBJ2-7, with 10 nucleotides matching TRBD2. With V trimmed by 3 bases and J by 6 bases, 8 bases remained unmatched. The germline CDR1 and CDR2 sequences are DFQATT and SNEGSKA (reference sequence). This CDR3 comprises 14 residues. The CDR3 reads CSASSSSGSCEQYF. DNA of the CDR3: TGCAGTGCTAGCTCCTCTAGCGGGAGCTGCGAGCAGTACTTC.

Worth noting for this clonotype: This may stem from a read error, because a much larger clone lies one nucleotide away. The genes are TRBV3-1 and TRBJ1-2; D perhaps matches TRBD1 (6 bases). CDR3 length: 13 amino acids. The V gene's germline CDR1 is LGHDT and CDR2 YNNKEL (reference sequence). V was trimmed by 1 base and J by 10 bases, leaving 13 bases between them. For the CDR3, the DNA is TGTGCCAGCAGCCAAGGGGACAACTCAGACTACACCTTC. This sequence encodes CASSQGDNSDYTF.

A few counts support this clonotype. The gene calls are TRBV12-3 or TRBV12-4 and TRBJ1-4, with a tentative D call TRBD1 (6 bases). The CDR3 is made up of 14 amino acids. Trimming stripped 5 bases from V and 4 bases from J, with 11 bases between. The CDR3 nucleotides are TGTGCCAGCAGTCCGGACAGATTTAATGAAAAACTGTTTTTT. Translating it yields CASSPDRFNEKLFF.

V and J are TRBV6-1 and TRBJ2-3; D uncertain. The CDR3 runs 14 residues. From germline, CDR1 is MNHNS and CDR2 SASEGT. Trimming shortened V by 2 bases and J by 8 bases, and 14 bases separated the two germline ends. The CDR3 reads CASSESLFVGTQYF. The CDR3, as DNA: TGTGCCAGCAGTGAATCTCTCTTTGTGGGTACGCAGTATTTT.

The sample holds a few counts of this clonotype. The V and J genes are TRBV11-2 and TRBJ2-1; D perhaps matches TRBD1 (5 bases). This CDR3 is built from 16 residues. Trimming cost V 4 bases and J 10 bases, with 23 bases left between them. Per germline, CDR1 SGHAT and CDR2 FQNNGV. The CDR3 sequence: CASSSEPRLGDWEQFF. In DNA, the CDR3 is TGTGCCAGCAGCTCCGAACCAAGGCTAGGGGATTGGGAGCAGTTCTTC.

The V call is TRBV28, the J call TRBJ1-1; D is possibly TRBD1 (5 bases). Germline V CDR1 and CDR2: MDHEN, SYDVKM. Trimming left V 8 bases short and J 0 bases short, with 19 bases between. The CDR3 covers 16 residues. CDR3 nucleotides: TGTGCCAGCCTTAAGAGGGGTTATGGCTTGAACACTGAAGCTTTCTTT. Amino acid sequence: CASLKRGYGLNTEAFF.

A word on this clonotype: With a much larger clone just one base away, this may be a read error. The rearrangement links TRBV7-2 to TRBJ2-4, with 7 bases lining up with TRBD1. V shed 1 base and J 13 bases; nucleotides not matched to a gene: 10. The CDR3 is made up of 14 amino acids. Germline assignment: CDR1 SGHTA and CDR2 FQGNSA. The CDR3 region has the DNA TGTGCCAGCAGCTTAGGCACCACAGGGGCCGGGCAGTACTTC. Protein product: CASSLGTTGAGQYF.

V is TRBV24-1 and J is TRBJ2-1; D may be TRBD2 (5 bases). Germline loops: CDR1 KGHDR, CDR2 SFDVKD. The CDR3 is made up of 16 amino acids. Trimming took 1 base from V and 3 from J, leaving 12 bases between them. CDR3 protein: CATSDFERSSYNEQFF. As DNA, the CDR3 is TGTGCCACCAGTGATTTTGAGCGGTCAAGCTACAATGAGCAGTTCTTC.

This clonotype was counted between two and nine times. CDR3 sequence (DNA): TGCGCCAGCAGTGAGTCTCCCCGGGGTGACGGCAAGCATTTT. Translating gives CASSESPRGDGKHF. This rearrangement joins TRBV10-2 to TRBJ1-5; D ambiguous. Germline loops: CDR1 WSHSY, CDR2 SAAADI. The CDR3 is 14 residues long. The V and J ends lost 0 bases and 14 bases respectively, with 17 bases between them.

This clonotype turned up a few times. CDR3 bases: TGTGCCAGCAACGGGGACAGGGGAGATGGCTACACCTTC. It encodes CASNGDRGDGYTF. The chain recombines TRBV12-3 or TRBV12-4 with TRBJ1-2; 10 positions agree with TRBD1. This CDR3 is built from 13 residues. Trimming at V came to 7 bases and at J to 6 bases, leaving 5 bases not matched to a gene.

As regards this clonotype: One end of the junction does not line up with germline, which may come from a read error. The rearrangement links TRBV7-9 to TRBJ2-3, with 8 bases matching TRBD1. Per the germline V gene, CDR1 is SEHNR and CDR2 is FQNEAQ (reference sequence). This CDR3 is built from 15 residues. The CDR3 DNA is TGTGCCGGCAGCTCTAGACAGGGGACCACAGATACGCAGTATTTT. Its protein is CAGSSRQGTTDTQYF.

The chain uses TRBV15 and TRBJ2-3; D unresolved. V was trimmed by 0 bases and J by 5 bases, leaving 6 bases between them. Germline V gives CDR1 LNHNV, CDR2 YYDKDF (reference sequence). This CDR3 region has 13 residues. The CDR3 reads CATSRDEEDTQYF. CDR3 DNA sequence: TGTGCCACCAGCAGAGATGAAGAAGATACGCAGTATTTT.

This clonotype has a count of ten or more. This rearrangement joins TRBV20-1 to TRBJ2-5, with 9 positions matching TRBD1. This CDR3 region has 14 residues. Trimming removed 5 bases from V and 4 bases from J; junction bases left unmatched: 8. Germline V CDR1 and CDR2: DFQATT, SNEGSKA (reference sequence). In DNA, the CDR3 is TGCAGTGCTGAGGCTACAGGGGGCGCAGAGACCCAGTACTTC. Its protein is CSAEATGGAETQYF.

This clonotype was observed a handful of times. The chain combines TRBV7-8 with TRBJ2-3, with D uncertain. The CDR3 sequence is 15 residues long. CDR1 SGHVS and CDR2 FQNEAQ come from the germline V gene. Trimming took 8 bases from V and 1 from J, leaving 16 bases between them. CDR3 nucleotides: TGTGCCAGCGGACGAACCAGGCGCGGCACAGATACGCAGTATTTT. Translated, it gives CASGRTRRGTDTQYF.

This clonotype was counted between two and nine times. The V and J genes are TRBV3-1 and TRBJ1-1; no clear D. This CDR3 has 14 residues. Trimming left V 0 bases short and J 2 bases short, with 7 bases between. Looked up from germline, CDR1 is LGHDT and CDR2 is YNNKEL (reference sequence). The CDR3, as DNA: TGTGCCAGCAGCCAAGAAGGCCTAAACACTGAAGCTTTCTTT. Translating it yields CASSQEGLNTEAFF.